These 15 T cell receptor beta chains originate from one sample sequenced in a study of T cells expressing NK-cell markers. TCRdb reprocessed the 5' RACE reads and keeps a single row for each CDR3 protein, giving no DNA. The sample spans fewer than 400,000 distinct CDR3 sequences; the ten largest clones claim about 10%. The material sequenced was blood T cells: a sorted CD56 or NKG2C T cell subset, CD4+ or CD8+ T cells, or bulk PBMC T cells (not recorded which). The receptors originated from a woman between 50 and 59 years old in good health.

The chain combines TRBV3-1 with TRBJ2-3; absent DNA, TCRdb's TRBD1 call cannot be checked. Germline CDR1 and CDR2: LGHDT and YNNKEL (reference sequence). The CDR3 covers 15 residues. The CDR3: CASSPVRGSTDTQYF.

The genes are TRBV3-1 and TRBJ2-5; the D gene TCRdb calls, TRBD2, cannot be checked with no DNA. The germline CDR1 and CDR2 sequences are LGHDT and YNNKEL (reference sequence). The CDR3 is made up of 13 amino acids. The CDR3 loop is CATRGRARETQYF.

This chain links TRBV6-5 with TRBJ2-1. The CDR3 sequence is 13 residues long. Germline assignment: CDR1 MNHEY and CDR2 SVGAGI. CDR3: CASSRQIEGEQFF.

CDR3: CASSQLLARRSYEQYF. The chain recombines TRBV4-2 with TRBJ2-7; without DNA, the TCRdb call of TRBD2 cannot be checked. CDR3 length equals 16 residues. In germline, CDR1 is LGHNA, CDR2 YNFKEQ.

The chain has TRBV14 and TRBJ1-6. CDR1 is SGHDN, CDR2 FVKESK, per germline. This CDR3 comprises 14 residues. CDR3 region: CASSQPTVVSPLHF.

The chain links TRBV5-6 to TRBJ2-1; absent DNA, TCRdb's TRBD2 call cannot be checked. This CDR3 is 13 amino acids long. In germline, CDR1 is SGHDT, CDR2 YYEEEE. CDR3 sequence reads: CASTHLAGGEQFF.

This chain connects TRBV20-1 to TRBJ2-3; TCRdb indicates TRBD2, and absent DNA this call remains unverified. CDR3 length: 13 amino acids. Germline V gives CDR1 DFQATT, CDR2 SNEGSKA (reference sequence). This CDR3 is CSAREGPTDTQYF.

The chain recombines TRBV6-1 with TRBJ2-3; the TCRdb call, TRBD1, lacks DNA for checking. The CDR3 runs to 19 residues. Looked up from germline, CDR1 is MNHNS and CDR2 is SASEGT. The CDR3 sequence is CASSQWWGGGSASTDTQYF.

The chain is built from TRBV6-6 and TRBJ1-2; TCRdb's assignment of TRBD1 cannot be checked, as there is no DNA. The germline CDR1 and CDR2 sequences are MNHNY and SVGAGI (reference sequence). This CDR3 region has 15 residues. This CDR3 is CASRSISGANYGYTF.

The chain joins TRBV20-1 to TRBJ2-5; the TRBD2 assignment by TCRdb is unverifiable without DNA. The CDR3 length is 13 residues. Germline assignment: CDR1 DFQATT and CDR2 SNEGSKA (reference sequence). CDR3 loop: CSARGPVKETQYF.

The gene calls are TRBV5-5 and TRBJ2-3; TCRdb proposes TRBD1, but this gene call is untestable without DNA. The CDR3 is 16 residues long. Germline CDR1 and CDR2: SGHKS and YYEKEE (reference sequence). CDR3 residues: CASSSVFSGAGDTQYF.

The rearrangement links TRBV5-1 to TRBJ2-3. Germline V CDR1 and CDR2: SGHRS, YFSETQ. This CDR3 contains 11 residues. The chain's CDR3 is CASQLTDTQYF.

The V and J genes are TRBV5-1 and TRBJ1-1; TCRdb returns TRBD1, unconfirmable since there is no DNA. The germline V gene encodes CDR1 SGHRS and CDR2 YFSETQ. This CDR3 is 16 amino acids long. The CDR3 sequence is CASSPYRGGGNTEAFF.

The V and J genes are TRBV4-2 and TRBJ2-1. CDR3 size: 14 residues. CDR1 LGHNA and CDR2 YNFKEQ come from the germline V gene. CDR3 residues: CASSQDVTSWEQFF.

The chain couples TRBV7-9 to TRBJ2-4; TCRdb reports TRBD1, a call that lacks DNA to check it against. CDR3 length equals 15 residues. Germline CDR1 SEHNR, CDR2 FQNEAQ (reference sequence). This CDR3 is CASSLSLPGKNIQYF.